A selection of T cell receptor beta chains follows, all from one sample in a study of cytomegalovirus exposure and HLA in healthy donors. Generated by immunoSEQ multiplex PCR, the TCRdb table keeps only in-frame clones and is missing some. The table records 150,000 to 200,000 clones, approximately 81% of them present only once. Sequenced input: PBMCs. The receptors were gathered from a man younger than 35 in good health and CMV-seropositive. CDR3s include the opening cysteine and the closing phenylalanine or tryptophan. D genes are given only for firm matches. Rows may omit the clone size; those that give it use once, few, many or a size class.

V gene	clone size	J gene	D gene	CDR3 DNA	CDR3 protein
TRBV28	.	TRBJ2-2	.	TGTGCCAGCAGTTTAGACAGGGACTCCGGGGAGCTGTTTTTT	CASSLDRDSGELFF
TRBV2	.	TRBJ2-1	TRBD2	TGTGCCAGCATTATTAGCGGGGGAAAACAGTTCTTC	CASIISGGKQFF
TRBV5-4	few	TRBJ2-2	TRBD1	TGTGCCAGCAGCCCGTCCGGGACAGGGGACCTCACCGGGGAGCTGTTTTTT	CASSPSGTGDLTGELFF
TRBV5-6	.	TRBJ1-1	.	TGTGCCAGCAGCTTAGTTCAGGGCCGCTACACTGAAGCTTTCTTT	CASSLVQGRYTEAFF
TRBV19	once	TRBJ2-7	.	TGTGCCAGTAGTGTACAGGGAAACTACGAGCAGTACTTC	CASSVQGNYEQYF
TRBV5-1	.	TRBJ2-7	.	TGCGCCAGCAGCTTGGTTCAGGGGAGGGACGAGCAGTACTTC	CASSLVQGRDEQYF
TRBV6-5	.	TRBJ2-2	TRBD1	TGTGCCAGCAGTTCCCGACAGGGGGTGGCCGGGGAGCTGTTTTTT	CASSSRQGVAGELFF
TRBV25-1	.	TRBJ2-7	TRBD1	TGTGCCAGCAGTGAATTAGGAGACAGGGGATACGAGCAGTACTTC	CASSELGDRGYEQYF
TRBV27	.	TRBJ2-7	.	TGTGCCAGCAGTTTGGAGGGCGCGGGCTCCTACGAGCAGTACTTC	CASSLEGAGSYEQYF
TRBV6-1	.	TRBJ2-3	.	TGTGCCAGCAGTGAATATGGGGGGAGGAGTACGGATACGCAGTATTTT	CASSEYGGRSTDTQYF
TRBV28	.	TRBJ1-2	TRBD1	TGTGCCAGCAGAACTACCGGGACAGGGAGTTCGGGCTATGGCTACACCTTC	CASRTTGTGSSGYGYTF
TRBV29-1	.	TRBJ2-7	TRBD2	TGCAGCGTTGTGACTAGCGGGAACTACGAGCAGTACTTC	CSVVTSGNYEQYF
TRBV25-1	.	TRBJ1-4	.	TGTGCCAGCAGTGAGTTGACAGCCCTAAGTGAAAAACTGTTTTTT	CASSELTALSEKLFF
TRBV28	once	TRBJ2-7	TRBD2	TGTGCCAGCAGTTTGGCGGCCTTAAGCGGGGGGTCCTACGAGCAGTACTTC	CASSLAALSGGSYEQYF
TRBV6-6	.	TRBJ2-1	TRBD1	TGTGCCAGCAGGAGCCCGGACAGGGGCGATGAGCAGTTCTTC	CASRSPDRGDEQFF
TRBV9	.	TRBJ1-1	.	TGTGCCAGCAGCGTAGAGTCGGTGAACACTGAAGCTTTCTTT	CASSVESVNTEAFF
TRBV4-1	few	TRBJ2-2	.	TGCGCCAGCAGCCCTCTCCCTCAGGGATTTTACACCGGGGAGCTGTTTTTT	CASSPLPQGFYTGELFF
TRBV28	.	TRBJ1-3	.	TGTGCCAGCAGTTTCCCCAGCTCTGGAAACACCATATATTTT	CASSFPSSGNTIYF
TRBV7-9	.	TRBJ1-4	TRBD1	TGTGCCAGCAGCCTGGGACAGGGGAATGAAAAACTGTTTTTT	CASSLGQGNEKLFF
TRBV7-3	.	TRBJ2-1	TRBD2	TGTGCCAGCAGCTTATCAGCGGGAGCATTGCGTGGGGAGCAGTTCTTC	CASSLSAGALRGEQFF
TRBV30	.	TRBJ1-2	.	TGTGCCTGGACCAACGGGGTGACCTATGGCTACACCTTC	CAWTNGVTYGYTF
TRBV6-5	.	TRBJ1-1	TRBD1	TGTGCCAGCAGCCCCACCCCCAGGGGGGACCCTGAAGCTTTCTTT	CASSPTPRGDPEAFF
TRBV7-8	.	TRBJ2-1	TRBD2	TGTGCCAGCAGCTTCCCCTCGGCGGGGGGGCGTTCCTACAATGAGCAGTTCTTC	CASSFPSAGGRSYNEQFF
TRBV28	.	TRBJ2-5	TRBD2	TGTGCCAGCAGACAACTAGCGGCGCTACAAGAGACCCAGTACTTC	CASRQLAALQETQYF
TRBV5-1	.	TRBJ2-2	TRBD2	TGCGCCAGCAGCTTGGGGCGGACTAGCGTTAGTCCAGGGGAGCTGTTTTTT	CASSLGRTSVSPGELFF
TRBV30	.	TRBJ2-7	.	TGTGCCTGGAGCACAGGGTTAGTAGGCTACGGGCAGTACTTC	CAWSTGLVGYGQYF
TRBV4-1	.	TRBJ2-3	TRBD2	TGCGCCAGCAGCCAACTCCAACTAGCGGGAGTTGATACGCAGTATTTT	CASSQLQLAGVDTQYF
TRBV10-3	.	TRBJ2-3	.	TGTGCCATCAGTGAACCGGGGAGCACAGATACGCAGTATTTT	CAISEPGSTDTQYF
TRBV27	.	TRBJ1-1	TRBD1	TGTGCCAGCAGTTGGACAGGGAACACTGAAGCTTTCTTT	CASSWTGNTEAFF
TRBV5-1	once	TRBJ2-2	TRBD2	TGCGCCAGCAGCTCCCGGACTAGCGCTAACACCGGGGAGCTGTTTTTT	CASSSRTSANTGELFF
TRBV5-1	.	TRBJ2-7	TRBD1	TGCGCCAGCAGCCCGCCGGGACAGACCTTCTACGAGCAGTACTTC	CASSPPGQTFYEQYF
TRBV11-3	.	TRBJ1-3	TRBD1	TGTGCCAGCAGCCGGACAGGGCAGTCTGGAAACACCATATATTTT	CASSRTGQSGNTIYF
TRBV9	.	TRBJ2-4	.	TGTGCCAGCAGCCTCGACACAGGAGAAGGAAACATTCAGTACTTC	CASSLDTGEGNIQYF
TRBV9	.	TRBJ2-3	.	TGTGCCAGCAGCCCTTGGGGGCCCCGGGCAGATACGCAGTATTTT	CASSPWGPRADTQYF
TRBV7-9	.	TRBJ2-2	TRBD1	TGTGCCAGCAGCCCGCACGTGACAGGGGTTGACGGGGAGCTGTTTTTT	CASSPHVTGVDGELFF
TRBV15	.	TRBJ2-3	TRBD2	TGTGCCACCAGCCCAGCGGGAGAGAGGGGGGTCACAGATACGCAGTATTTT	CATSPAGERGVTDTQYF
TRBV2	.	TRBJ1-6	TRBD1	TGTGCCAGTCAAGGGGGCGAAGGTAATTCACCCCTCCACTTT	CASQGGEGNSPLHF
TRBV5-1	.	TRBJ2-3	TRBD2	TGCGCCAGCAGCCCCACACTAGCGGGAGGAGGAGGGACCACAGATACGCAGTATTTT	CASSPTLAGGGGTTDTQYF
TRBV5-4	.	TRBJ1-6	TRBD1	TGTGCCAGCAGCTCCGGACAGGGAGGCAATTCACCCCTCCACTTT	CASSSGQGGNSPLHF
TRBV7-3	.	TRBJ2-3	TRBD1	TGTGCCAGCAGCCCCCAGGGGGCAGATACGCAGTATTTT	CASSPQGADTQYF
TRBV5-1	once	TRBJ2-3	TRBD1	TGCGCCAGCAGCTTCCAGGGGGCTGGGGCAGATACGCAGTATTTT	CASSFQGAGADTQYF
TRBV6-5	.	TRBJ1-2	.	TGTGCCAGCAGGGAGGGAGGAGTAGACTATGGCTACACCTTC	CASREGGVDYGYTF
TRBV7-2	.	TRBJ1-2	.	TGTGCCAGCAGCTTGAAACAGGGTGCCTATGGCTACACCTTC	CASSLKQGAYGYTF
TRBV28	.	TRBJ1-2	TRBD1	TGTGCCAGCGGACAGGACTATGGCTACACCTTC	CASGQDYGYTF
TRBV7-2	.	TRBJ2-1	TRBD2	TGTGCCAGCAGCCCAACCGGGACTAGCGGATACAATGAGCAGTTCTTC	CASSPTGTSGYNEQFF
TRBV28	few	TRBJ1-5	.	TGTGCCAGCACCCTCGGGAGGGTCAATCAGCCCCAGCATTTT	CASTLGRVNQPQHF
TRBV7-8	.	TRBJ2-7	TRBD2	TGTGCCAGCAGCCGGATCGCGGGAGCGAGCTCCTACGAGCAGTACTTC	CASSRIAGASSYEQYF
TRBV28	.	TRBJ1-2	.	TGTGCCAGCAGGGGACTAGGCTATGGCTACACCTTC	CASRGLGYGYTF
TRBV4-1	.	TRBJ1-4	.	TGCGCCAGCAGCCAGGACGTGCGACGGGGAGGAGAAAAACTGTTTTTT	CASSQDVRRGGEKLFF
TRBV5-1	.	TRBJ1-4	.	TGCGCCAGCAGCCCTGGACAGAATAATGAAAAACTGTTTTTT	CASSPGQNNEKLFF
TRBV5-1	.	TRBJ2-6	.	TGCGCCAGCAGCCCAAGGACAGATATCTCTGGGGCCAACGTCCTGACTTTC	CASSPRTDISGANVLTF
TRBV27	.	TRBJ1-1	.	TGTGCCAGCAGCTTAGCGGGCACTGAAGCTTTCTTT	CASSLAGTEAFF